The 17 T cell receptor beta chains listed next were all sequenced from one sample in a study of blood T cell repertoires in COVID-19. The method was immunoSEQ multiplex PCR; TCRdb's version includes in-frame clones alone and lacks a portion of them. The sample has hundreds of thousands of clones, 80% to 90% seen once. Sequenced: peripheral blood. These receptors originate from a woman between 45 and 65 years old with COVID-19, enrolled during active disease.

This clone was detected a few times. The chain links TRBV5-1 to TRBJ2-1; 10 nucleotides match TRBD2. There are 18 residues in the CDR3. The germline CDR1 and CDR2 sequences are SGHRS and YFSETQ. V shed 4 bases, J shed 1 base, and the junction held 11 bases outside the gene matches. CDR3 loop: CASSPIGSGRGSYNEQFF. CDR3 nucleotide sequence: TGCGCCAGCAGCCCCATCGGGAGCGGGAGGGGTTCCTACAATGAGCAGTTCTTC.

The rearrangement uses TRBV9 and TRBJ1-2; 8 bases are shared with TRBD1. After removal of 4 bases from V and 4 bases from J, the junction contained 9 bases not matched to a gene. Looked up from germline, CDR1 is SGDLS and CDR2 is YYNGEE. The CDR3 consists of 15 residues. CDR3 loop: CASSRITGGGYGYTF. The CDR3 region has the DNA TGTGCCAGCAGCCGAATTACAGGGGGAGGCTATGGCTACACCTTC.

The chain carries TRBV7-9 and TRBJ2-5; D not certain. The CDR3 runs 12 residues. V was clipped by 3 bases and J by 4 bases, with 6 bases between them. Germline lookup yields CDR1 SEHNR and CDR2 FQNEAQ (reference sequence). CDR3 in amino acids: CASSFSGETQYF. In DNA form, the CDR3 reads TGTGCCAGCAGCTTCTCGGGAGAGACCCAGTACTTC.

The CDR3 DNA reads as TGTGCCTGGAGTGAGGGGGCCAAAAACATTCAGTACTTC. Its protein product is CAWSEGAKNIQYF. V gene TRBV30 combines with J gene TRBJ2-4, with a tentative D call TRBD1 (5 bases). This CDR3 spans 13 amino acids. Germline V gene data show CDR1 as GTSNPN and CDR2 as SVGIG (reference sequence). Trimming took off 1 base at V and 1 base at J, with 5 bases between the two ends.

This chain connects TRBV11-3 to TRBJ1-2; TRBD1 matches 8 bases. CDR3 length: 17 residues. Trimming cost V 3 bases and J 8 bases; bases outside gene matches: 17. Germline CDR1 and CDR2: SGHNT and YENEEA. The CDR3 loop reads CASSFEGTGRAYRGYTF. Written as DNA, the CDR3 is TGTGCCAGCAGCTTTGAGGGGACAGGACGTGCCTACAGGGGCTACACCTTC.

This chain connects TRBV11-3 to TRBJ1-3, with D maybe TRBD1 (5 bases). V dropped 5 bases and J dropped 0 bases, with 11 bases sitting between them. CDR3 length equals 15 residues. The germline V gene has CDR1 SGHNT and CDR2 YENEEA. The CDR3 here is CASSRLGASGNTIYF. The CDR3 DNA reads TGTGCCAGCAGCCGGTTAGGGGCCTCTGGAAACACCATATATTTT.

The chain is built from TRBV7-3 and TRBJ1-1; 7 nucleotides align to TRBD1. The junction had 5 bases not matched to a gene; V was cut back by 5 bases and J by 2 bases. Per the germline V gene, CDR1 is SGHTA and CDR2 is FQGTGA. The CDR3 covers 14 residues. CDR3 region: CASSRQGTNTEAFF. CDR3 DNA sequence: TGTGCCAGCAGCCGACAGGGAACCAACACTGAAGCTTTCTTT.

The gene calls are TRBV7-9 and TRBJ1-2; maybe TRBD1 (5 bases). The V gene lost 0 bases and the J gene lost 3 bases, with 8 bases spanning the gap. Germline CDR1 and CDR2: SEHNR and FQNEAQ (reference sequence). This CDR3 contains 14 residues. CDR3 DNA sequence: TGTGCCAGCAGCTTAGCCTCAGGGTACTATGGCTACACCTTC. It specifies CASSLASGYYGYTF.

This chain uses TRBV29-1 with TRBJ2-1; possible D gene TRBD1, 9 bases. Germline values: CDR1 SQVTM, CDR2 ANQGSEA. Trimming took 7 bases from V and 0 from J, leaving 16 bases between them. The CDR3 is 15 residues long. The CDR3 DNA is TGCAGCGCCGGGGGGGGACAGGGCTCCTACAATGAGCAGTTCTTC. Translation: CSAGGGQGSYNEQFF.

The rearrangement links TRBV29-1 to TRBJ1-1; the D gene is possibly TRBD1 (5 bases). The germline V gene has CDR1 SQVTM and CDR2 ANQGSEA. The length of the CDR3 is 14 residues. The V and J ends lost 7 bases and 1 base respectively, with 16 bases between them. The CDR3 region has the DNA TGCAGCGGTCGCAGGGTTCGAGGGAACACTGAAGCTTTCTTT. It is translated as CSGRRVRGNTEAFF.

V gene TRBV30 combines with J gene TRBJ2-3; the match to TRBD2 covers 9 bases. The CDR3 extends over 14 amino acids. Trimming at V came to 5 bases and at J to 5 bases, leaving 8 bases not matched to a gene. Germline V gene sequence: CDR1 GTSNPN, CDR2 SVGIG (reference sequence). The CDR3 nucleotides read TGTGCCTGGGCACTAGCGGGCCGAGGAGATACGCAGTATTTT. Encoded protein: CAWALAGRGDTQYF.

This chain connects TRBV4-3 to TRBJ2-2, with 8 bases aligning to TRBD1. The V gene end was trimmed by 1 base and the J gene end by 1 base; junction bases not matched to a gene: 8. The CDR3 sequence is 18 residues long. Germline V gene sequence: CDR1 LGHNA, CDR2 YSLEER. The CDR3 nucleotides read TGCGCCAGCAGCCAAGCGTCTTTAGGACAGGGGAACACCGGGGAGCTGTTTTTT. Amino acids: CASSQASLGQGNTGELFF.

The chain couples TRBV15 to TRBJ1-3, with D possibly being TRBD1 (5 bases). Trimming left V 5 bases short and J 0 bases short, with 11 bases between. Germline values: CDR1 LNHNV, CDR2 YYDKDF (reference sequence). The CDR3 contains 15 residues. The CDR3 region has the DNA TGTGCCACCAGCCCAAGGGGAAACTCTGGAAACACCATATATTTT. Translated, it gives CATSPRGNSGNTIYF.

The CDR3 nucleotides are TGTGCCAGCAGCCCTAAGGGACTTAGCACAGATACGCAGTATTTT. Its protein is CASSPKGLSTDTQYF. V usage is TRBV7-6 and J usage is TRBJ2-3; possible D gene TRBD2, 6 bases. The CDR3 is made up of 15 amino acids. The germline gives CDR1 SGHVS, CDR2 FNYEAQ. Deletions cut 5 bases from V and 0 bases from J, with 12 bases between.

V and J are TRBV7-9 and TRBJ2-1; 10 bases align to TRBD2. Trimming at V came to 6 bases and at J to 0 bases, leaving 11 bases not matched to a gene. In germline, CDR1 is SEHNR, CDR2 FQNEAQ (reference sequence). The length of the CDR3 is 18 residues. The CDR3 protein is CASRKTAAGGSSYNEQFF. The DNA of the CDR3 is TGTGCCAGCAGGAAGACAGCAGCGGGGGGGAGCTCCTACAATGAGCAGTTCTTC.

J is TRBJ2-5 and V is TRBV5-4, with D tentatively TRBD2 (6 bases). V was pared by 0 bases and J by 2 bases, with 14 bases between. Germline V gene lookup returns CDR1 SGHNT and CDR2 YYREEE (reference sequence). The CDR3 totals 16 residues. CDR3 nucleotide sequence: TGTGCCAGCAGCTTGGCCTCCCCCGGGGGACAAGAGACCCAGTACTTC. Protein product: CASSLASPGGQETQYF.

This clone has only one observation. V is TRBV7-2 and J is TRBJ1-1; D is possibly TRBD1 (6 bases). Trimming removed 2 bases from V and 11 bases from J, with 21 bases in between. This CDR3 spans 15 amino acids. CDR1 and CDR2 (germline): SGHTA, FQGNSA. The chain's CDR3 is CASSLLPRGTDEAFF. The CDR3 DNA reads TGTGCCAGCAGCTTACTCCCCAGGGGCACCGACGAGGCTTTCTTT.